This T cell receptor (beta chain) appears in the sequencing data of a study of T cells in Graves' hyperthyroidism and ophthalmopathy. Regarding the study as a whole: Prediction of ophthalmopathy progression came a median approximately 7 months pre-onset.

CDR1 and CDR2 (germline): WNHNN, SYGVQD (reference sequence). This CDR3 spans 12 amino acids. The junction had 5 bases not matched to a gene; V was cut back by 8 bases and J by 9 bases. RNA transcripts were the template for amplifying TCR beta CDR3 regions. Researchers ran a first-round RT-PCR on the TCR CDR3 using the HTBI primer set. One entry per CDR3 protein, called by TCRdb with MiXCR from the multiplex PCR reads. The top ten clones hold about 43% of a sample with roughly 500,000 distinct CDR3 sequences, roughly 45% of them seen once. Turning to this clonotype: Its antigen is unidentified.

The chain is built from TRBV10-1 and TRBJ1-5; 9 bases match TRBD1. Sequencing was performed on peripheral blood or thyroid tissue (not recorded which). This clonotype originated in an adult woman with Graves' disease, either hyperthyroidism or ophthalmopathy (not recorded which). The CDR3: CASGTGSRPQHF. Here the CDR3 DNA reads TGCGCCAGCGGGACAGGGAGCAGGCCCCAGCATTTT.